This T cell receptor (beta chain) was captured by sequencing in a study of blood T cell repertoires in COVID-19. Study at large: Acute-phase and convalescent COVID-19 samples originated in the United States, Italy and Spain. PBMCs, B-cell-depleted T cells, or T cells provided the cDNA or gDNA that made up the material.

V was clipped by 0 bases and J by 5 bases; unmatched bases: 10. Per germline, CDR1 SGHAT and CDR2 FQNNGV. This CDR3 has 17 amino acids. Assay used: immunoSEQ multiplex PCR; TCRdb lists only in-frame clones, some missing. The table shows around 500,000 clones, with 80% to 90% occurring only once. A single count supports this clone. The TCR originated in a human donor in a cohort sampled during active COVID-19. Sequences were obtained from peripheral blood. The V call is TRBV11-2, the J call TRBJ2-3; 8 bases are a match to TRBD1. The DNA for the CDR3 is TGTGCCAGCAGCTTAGAAACCGGCAGGGGGCGTCGAGATACGCAGTATTTT. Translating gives CASSLETGRGRRDTQYF. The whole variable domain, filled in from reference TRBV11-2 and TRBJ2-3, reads EAGVAQSPRYKIIEKRQSVAFWCNPISGHATLYWYQQILGQGPKLLIQFQNNGVVDDSQLPKDRFSAERLKGVDSTLKIQPAKLEDSAVYLCASSLETGRGRRDTQYFGPGTRLTVL.